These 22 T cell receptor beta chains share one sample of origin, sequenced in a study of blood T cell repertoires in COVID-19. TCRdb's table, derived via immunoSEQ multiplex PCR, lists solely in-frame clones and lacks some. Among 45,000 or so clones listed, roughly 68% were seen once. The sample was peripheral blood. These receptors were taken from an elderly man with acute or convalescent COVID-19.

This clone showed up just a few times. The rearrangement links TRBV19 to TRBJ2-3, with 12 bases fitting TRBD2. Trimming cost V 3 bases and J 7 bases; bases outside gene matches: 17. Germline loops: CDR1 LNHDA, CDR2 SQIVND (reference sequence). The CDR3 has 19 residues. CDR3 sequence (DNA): TGTGCCAGTAGTATGGGGCTAGCGGGAGGGCCGGAAGGGTCAAATACGCAGTATTTT. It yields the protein CASSMGLAGGPEGSNTQYF.

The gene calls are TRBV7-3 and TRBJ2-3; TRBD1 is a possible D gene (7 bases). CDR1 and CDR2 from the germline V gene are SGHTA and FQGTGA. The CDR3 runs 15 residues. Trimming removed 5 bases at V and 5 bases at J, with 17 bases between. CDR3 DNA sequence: TGTGCCAGCAGCCCCCAGGGGGGCAGGGGAGATACGCAGTATTTT. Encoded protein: CASSPQGGRGDTQYF.

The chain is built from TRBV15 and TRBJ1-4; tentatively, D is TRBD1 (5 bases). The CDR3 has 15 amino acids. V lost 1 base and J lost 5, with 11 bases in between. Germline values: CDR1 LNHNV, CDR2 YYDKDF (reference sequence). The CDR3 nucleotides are TGTGCCACCAGCAGAGGCGGGACGAGGAATGAAAAACTGTTTTTT. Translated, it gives CATSRGGTRNEKLFF.

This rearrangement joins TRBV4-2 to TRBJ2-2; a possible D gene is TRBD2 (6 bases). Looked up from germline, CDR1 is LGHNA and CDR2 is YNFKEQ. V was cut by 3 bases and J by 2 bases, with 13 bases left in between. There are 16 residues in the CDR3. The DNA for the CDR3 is TGTGCCAGCAGCCATCCACGGGCGGGAAACACCGGGGAGCTGTTTTTT. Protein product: CASSHPRAGNTGELFF.

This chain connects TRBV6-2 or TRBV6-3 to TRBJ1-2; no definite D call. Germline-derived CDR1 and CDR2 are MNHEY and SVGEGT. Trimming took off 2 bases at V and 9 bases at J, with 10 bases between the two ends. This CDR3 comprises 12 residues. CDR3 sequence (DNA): TGTGCCAGCAGTTACGAGGGTCTGAGCTACACCTTC. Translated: CASSYEGLSYTF.

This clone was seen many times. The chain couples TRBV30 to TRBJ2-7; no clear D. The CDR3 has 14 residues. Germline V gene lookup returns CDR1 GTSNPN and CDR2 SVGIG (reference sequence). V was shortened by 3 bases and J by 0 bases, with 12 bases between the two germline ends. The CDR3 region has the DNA TGTGCCTGGAGCCCCTGGGCGAGCTCCTACGAGCAGTACTTC. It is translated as CAWSPWASSYEQYF.

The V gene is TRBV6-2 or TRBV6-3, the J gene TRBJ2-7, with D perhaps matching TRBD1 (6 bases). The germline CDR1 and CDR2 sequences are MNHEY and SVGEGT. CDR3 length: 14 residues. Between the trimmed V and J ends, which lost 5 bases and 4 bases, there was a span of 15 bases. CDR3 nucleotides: TGTGCCAGCAGTACCTTTAGGGGGAAGTACGAGCAGTACTTC. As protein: CASSTFRGKYEQYF.

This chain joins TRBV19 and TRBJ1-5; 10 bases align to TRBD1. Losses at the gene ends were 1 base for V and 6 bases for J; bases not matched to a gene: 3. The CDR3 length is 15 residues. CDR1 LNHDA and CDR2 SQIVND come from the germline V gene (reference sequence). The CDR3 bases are TGTGCCAGTAGTATAGGACAGGGGGCTGGTCAGCCCCAGCATTTT. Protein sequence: CASSIGQGAGQPQHF.

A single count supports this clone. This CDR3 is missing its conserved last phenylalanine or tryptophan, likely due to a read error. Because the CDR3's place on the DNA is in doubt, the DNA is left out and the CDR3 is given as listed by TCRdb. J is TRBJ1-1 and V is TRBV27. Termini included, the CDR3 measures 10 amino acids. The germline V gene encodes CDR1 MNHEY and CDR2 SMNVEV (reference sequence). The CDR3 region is CASSLRGGYP.

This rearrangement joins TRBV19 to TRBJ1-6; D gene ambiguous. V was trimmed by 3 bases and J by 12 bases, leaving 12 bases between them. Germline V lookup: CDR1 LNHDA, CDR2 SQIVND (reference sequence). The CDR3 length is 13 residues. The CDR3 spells CASSITGAGPLHF. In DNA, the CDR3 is TGTGCCAGTAGTATCACGGGAGCTGGACCCCTCCACTTT.

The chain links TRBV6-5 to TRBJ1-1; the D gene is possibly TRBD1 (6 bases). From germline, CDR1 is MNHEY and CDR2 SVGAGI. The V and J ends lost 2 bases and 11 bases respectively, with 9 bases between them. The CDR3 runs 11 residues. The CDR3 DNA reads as TGTGCCAGCAGTTACATGGGGGCGGCTTTCTTT. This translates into CASSYMGAAFF.

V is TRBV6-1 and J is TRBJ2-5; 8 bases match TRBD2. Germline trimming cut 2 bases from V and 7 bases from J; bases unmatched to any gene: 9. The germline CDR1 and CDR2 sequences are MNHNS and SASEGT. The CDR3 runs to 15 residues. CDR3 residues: CASSESRSGGGTQYF. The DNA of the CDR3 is TGTGCCAGCAGTGAATCTCGGAGCGGGGGAGGGACCCAGTACTTC.

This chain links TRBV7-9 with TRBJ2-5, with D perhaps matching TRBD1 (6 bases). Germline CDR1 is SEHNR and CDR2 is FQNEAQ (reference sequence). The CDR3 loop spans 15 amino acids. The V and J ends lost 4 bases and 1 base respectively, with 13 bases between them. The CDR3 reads CASSYSGTFQETQYF. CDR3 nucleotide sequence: TGTGCCAGCAGCTATTCCGGGACATTCCAAGAGACCCAGTACTTC.

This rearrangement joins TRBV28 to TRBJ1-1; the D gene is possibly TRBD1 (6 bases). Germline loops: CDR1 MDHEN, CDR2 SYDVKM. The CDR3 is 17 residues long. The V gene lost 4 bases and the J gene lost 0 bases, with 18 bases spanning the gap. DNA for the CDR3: TGTGCCAGCAGTTCGCGGGGGAGGGGGGTTATGAACACTGAAGCTTTCTTT. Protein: CASSSRGRGVMNTEAFF.

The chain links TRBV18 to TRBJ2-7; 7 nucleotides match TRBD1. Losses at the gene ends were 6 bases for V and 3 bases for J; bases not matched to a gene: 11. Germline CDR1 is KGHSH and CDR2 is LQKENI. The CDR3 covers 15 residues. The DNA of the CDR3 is TGTGCCAGCTCTCACCCCGGACAGGCCCGCTACGAGCAGTACTTC. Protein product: CASSHPGQARYEQYF.

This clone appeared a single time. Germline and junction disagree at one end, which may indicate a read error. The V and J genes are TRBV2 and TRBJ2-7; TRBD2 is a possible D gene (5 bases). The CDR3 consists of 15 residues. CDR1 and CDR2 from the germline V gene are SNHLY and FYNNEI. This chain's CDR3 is CASSEEDTRSSEQYF. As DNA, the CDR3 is TGTGCCAGCAGTGAGGAAGACACTAGGTCCTCCGAGCAGTACTTC.

The CDR3 DNA follows: TGTGCCAGCAGTCCGGACAGGGCAAATACGCAGTATTTT. Protein sequence: CASSPDRANTQYF. This sequence joins TRBV12-3 or TRBV12-4 and TRBJ2-3, with 8 bases aligning to TRBD1. This CDR3 is built from 13 residues. With 5 bases clipped from V and 7 bases from J, the junction kept 5 bases outside the gene matches.

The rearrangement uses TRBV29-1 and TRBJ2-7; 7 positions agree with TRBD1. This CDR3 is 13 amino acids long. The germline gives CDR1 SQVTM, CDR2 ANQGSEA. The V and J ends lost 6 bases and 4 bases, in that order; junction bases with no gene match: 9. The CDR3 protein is CSVVGDRLYEQYF. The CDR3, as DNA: TGCAGCGTAGTCGGGGACAGATTATACGAGCAGTACTTC.

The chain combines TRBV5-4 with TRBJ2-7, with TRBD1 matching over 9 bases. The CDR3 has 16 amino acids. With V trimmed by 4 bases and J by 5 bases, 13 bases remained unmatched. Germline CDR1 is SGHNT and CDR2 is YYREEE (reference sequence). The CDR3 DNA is TGTGCCAGCAGCCCAATTTCCGGGACAGGGTTTAACGAGCAGTACTTC. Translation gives CASSPISGTGFNEQYF.

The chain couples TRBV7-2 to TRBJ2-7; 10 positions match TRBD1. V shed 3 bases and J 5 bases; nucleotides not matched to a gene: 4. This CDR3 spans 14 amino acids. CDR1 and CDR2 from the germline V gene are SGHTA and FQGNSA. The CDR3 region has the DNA TGTGCCAGCAGCTTCCGGGACAGGGGCCACGAGCAGTACTTC. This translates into CASSFRDRGHEQYF.

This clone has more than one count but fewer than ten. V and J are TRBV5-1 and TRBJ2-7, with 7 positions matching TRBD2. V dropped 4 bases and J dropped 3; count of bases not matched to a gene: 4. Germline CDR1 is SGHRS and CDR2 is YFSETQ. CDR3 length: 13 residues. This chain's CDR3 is CASSPTSSYEQYF. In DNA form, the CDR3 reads TGCGCCAGCAGCCCGACTAGCAGCTACGAGCAGTACTTC. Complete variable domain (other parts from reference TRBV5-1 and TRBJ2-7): KAGVTQTPRYLIKTRGQQVTLSCSPISGHRSVSWYQQTPGQGLQFLFEYFSETQRNKGNFPGRFSGRQFSNSRSEMNVSTLELGDSALYLCASSPTSSYEQYFGPGTRLTVT.

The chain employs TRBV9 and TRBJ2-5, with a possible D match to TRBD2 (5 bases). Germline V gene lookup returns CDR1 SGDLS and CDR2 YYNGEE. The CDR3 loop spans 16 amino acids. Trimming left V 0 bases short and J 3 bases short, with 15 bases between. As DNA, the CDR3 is TGTGCCAGCAGCGTAGCCGCAGTTCCGGGGAAAGAGACCCAGTACTTC. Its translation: CASSVAAVPGKETQYF.